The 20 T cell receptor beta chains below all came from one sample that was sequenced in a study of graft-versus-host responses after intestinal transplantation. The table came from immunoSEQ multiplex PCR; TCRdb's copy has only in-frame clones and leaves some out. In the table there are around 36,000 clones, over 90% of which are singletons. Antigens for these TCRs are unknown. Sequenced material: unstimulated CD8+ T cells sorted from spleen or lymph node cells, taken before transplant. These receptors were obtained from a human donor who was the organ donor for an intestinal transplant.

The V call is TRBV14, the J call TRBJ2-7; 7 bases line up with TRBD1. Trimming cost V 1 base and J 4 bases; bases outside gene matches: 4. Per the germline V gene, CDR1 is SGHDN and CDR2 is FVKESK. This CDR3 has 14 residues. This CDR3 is CASSQGAGGYEQYF. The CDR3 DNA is TGTGCCAGCAGCCAAGGGGCAGGGGGTTACGAGCAGTACTTC.

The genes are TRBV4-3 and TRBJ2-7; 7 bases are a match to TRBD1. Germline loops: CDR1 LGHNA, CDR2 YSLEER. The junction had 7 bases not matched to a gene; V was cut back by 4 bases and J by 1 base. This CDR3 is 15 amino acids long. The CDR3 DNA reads TGCGCCAGCAGCCCCTTCCGGGACAGTTCCTACGAGCAGTACTTC. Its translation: CASSPFRDSSYEQYF.

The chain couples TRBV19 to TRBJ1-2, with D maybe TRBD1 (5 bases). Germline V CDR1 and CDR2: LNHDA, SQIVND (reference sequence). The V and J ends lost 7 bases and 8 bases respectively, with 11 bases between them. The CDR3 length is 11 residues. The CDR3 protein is CASIGGGGYTF. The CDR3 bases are TGTGCCAGTATCGGGGGAGGCGGCTACACCTTC.

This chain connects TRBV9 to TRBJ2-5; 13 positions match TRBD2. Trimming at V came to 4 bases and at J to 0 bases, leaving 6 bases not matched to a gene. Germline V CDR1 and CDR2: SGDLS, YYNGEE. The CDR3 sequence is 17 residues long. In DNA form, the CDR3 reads TGTGCCAGCAGCCCATCAGGACTAGCGGGGGACCAAGAGACCCAGTACTTC. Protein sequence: CASSPSGLAGDQETQYF.

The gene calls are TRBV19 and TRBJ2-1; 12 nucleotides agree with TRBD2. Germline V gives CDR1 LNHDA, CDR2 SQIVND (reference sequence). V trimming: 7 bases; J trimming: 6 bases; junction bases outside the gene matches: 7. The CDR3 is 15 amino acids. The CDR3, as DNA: TGTGCCAGTACCATTACTAGCGGGGGGTTCAATGAGCAGTTCTTC. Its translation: CASTITSGGFNEQFF.

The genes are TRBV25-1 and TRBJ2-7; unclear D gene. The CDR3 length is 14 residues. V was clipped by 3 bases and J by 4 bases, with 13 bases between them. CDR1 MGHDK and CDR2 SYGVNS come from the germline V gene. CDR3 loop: CASSEFSGLYEQYF. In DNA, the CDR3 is TGTGCCAGCAGTGAGTTCTCTGGGCTTTACGAGCAGTACTTC.

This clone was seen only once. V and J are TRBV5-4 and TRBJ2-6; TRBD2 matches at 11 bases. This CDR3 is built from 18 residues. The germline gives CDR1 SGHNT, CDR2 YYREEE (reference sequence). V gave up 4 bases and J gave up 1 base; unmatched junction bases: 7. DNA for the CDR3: TGTGCCAGCAGCGGTCTAGCGGGGGGTATTTCTGGGGCCAACGTCCTGACTTTC. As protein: CASSGLAGGISGANVLTF.

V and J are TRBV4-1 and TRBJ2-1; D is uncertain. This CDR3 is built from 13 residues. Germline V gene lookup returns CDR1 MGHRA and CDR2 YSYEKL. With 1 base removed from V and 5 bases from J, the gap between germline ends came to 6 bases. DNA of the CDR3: TGCGCCAGCAGCCAAGGATCTAACAATGAGCAGTTCTTC. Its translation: CASSQGSNNEQFF.

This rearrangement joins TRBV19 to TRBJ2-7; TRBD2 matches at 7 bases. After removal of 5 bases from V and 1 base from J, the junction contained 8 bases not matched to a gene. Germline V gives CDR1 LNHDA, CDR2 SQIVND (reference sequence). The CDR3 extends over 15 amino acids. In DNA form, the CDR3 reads TGTGCCAGTAGTGGGGGGGACGTCTTTTCCTACGAGCAGTACTTC. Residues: CASSGGDVFSYEQYF.

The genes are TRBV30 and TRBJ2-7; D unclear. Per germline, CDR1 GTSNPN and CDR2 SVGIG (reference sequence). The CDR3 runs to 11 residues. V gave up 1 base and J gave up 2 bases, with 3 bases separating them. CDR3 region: CAWSDPYEQYF. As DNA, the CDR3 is TGTGCCTGGAGTGACCCCTACGAGCAGTACTTC.

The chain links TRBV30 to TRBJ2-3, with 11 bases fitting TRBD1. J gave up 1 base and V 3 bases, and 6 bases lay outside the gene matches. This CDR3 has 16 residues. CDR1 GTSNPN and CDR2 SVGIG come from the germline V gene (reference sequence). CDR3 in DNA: TGTGCCTGGAGGGAGGACAGGGGGCTAGGCACAGATACGCAGTATTTT. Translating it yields CAWREDRGLGTDTQYF.

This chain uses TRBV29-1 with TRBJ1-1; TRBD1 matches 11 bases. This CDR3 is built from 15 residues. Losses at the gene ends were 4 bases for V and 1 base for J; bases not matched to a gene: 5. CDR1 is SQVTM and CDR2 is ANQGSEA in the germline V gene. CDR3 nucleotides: TGCAGCGTTGGACCGGGACAGGGGGGGAACACTGAAGCTTTCTTT. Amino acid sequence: CSVGPGQGGNTEAFF.

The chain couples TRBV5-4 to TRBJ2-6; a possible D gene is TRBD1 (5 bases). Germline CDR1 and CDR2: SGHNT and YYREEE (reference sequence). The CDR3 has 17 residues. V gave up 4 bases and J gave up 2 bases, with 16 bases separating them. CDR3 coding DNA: TGTGCCAGCAGCGACCCAACGGGCAGGGCTGGGGCCAACGTCCTGACTTTC. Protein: CASSDPTGRAGANVLTF.

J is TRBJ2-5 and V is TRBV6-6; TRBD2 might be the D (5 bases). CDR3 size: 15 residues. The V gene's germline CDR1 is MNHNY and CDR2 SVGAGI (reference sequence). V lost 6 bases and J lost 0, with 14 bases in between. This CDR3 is CASSATGRNQETQYF. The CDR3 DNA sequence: TGTGCCAGCAGCGCTACTGGGAGAAACCAAGAGACCCAGTACTTC.

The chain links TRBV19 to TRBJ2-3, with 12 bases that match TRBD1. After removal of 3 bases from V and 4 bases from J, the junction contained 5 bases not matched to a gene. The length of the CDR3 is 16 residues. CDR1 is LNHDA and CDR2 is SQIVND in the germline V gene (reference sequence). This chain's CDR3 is CASSMGQGALPDTQYF. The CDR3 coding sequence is TGTGCCAGTAGTATGGGACAGGGGGCGCTTCCAGATACGCAGTATTTT.

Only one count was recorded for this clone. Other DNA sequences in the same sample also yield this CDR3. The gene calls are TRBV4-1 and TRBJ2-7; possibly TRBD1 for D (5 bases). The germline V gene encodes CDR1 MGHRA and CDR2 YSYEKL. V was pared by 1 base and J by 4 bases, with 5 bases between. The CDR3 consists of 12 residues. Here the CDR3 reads CASSQGTYEQYF. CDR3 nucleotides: TGCGCCAGCAGCCAAGGGACATACGAGCAGTACTTC.

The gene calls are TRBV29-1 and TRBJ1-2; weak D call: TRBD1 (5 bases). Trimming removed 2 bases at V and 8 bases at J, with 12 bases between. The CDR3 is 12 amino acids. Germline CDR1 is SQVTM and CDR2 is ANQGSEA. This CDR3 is CSVETGGKGYTF. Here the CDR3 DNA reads TGCAGCGTTGAAACGGGGGGAAAAGGCTACACCTTC. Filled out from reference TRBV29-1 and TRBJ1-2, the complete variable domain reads SAVISQKPSRDICQRGTSLTIQCQVDSQVTMMFWYRQQPGQSLTLIATANQGSEATYESGFVIDKFPISRPNLTFSTLTVSNMSPEDSSIYLCSVETGGKGYTFGSGTRLTVV.

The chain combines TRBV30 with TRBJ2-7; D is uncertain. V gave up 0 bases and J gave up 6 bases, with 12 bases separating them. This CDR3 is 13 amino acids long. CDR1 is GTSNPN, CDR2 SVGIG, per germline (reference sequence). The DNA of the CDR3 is TGTGCCTGGAGTGTAATGGGATTGGGCGAGCAGTACTTC. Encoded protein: CAWSVMGLGEQYF.

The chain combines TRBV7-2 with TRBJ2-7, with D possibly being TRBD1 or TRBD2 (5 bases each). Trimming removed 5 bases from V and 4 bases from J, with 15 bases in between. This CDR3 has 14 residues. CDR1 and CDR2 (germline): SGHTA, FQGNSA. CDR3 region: CASSDVGWGYEQYF. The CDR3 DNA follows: TGTGCCAGCAGCGATGTGGGGTGGGGGTACGAGCAGTACTTC.

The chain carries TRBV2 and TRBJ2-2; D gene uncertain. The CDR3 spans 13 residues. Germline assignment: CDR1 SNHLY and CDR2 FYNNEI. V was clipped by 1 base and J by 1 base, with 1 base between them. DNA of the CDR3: TGTGCCAGCAGTGAAGGGAACACCGGGGAGCTGTTTTTT. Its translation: CASSEGNTGELFF.